What follows are 24 T cell receptor beta chains derived from one specimen sequenced in a study of OX40 agonist ivuxolimab in advanced cancers. Data came from immunoSEQ multiplex PCR; TCRdb stores just in-frame clones and leaves some out. The sample lists tens of thousands of clones, just under 80% seen once, with about 26% in the top ten. Sequencing used CD4+ or CD8+ T cells sorted from blood, obtained in a trial of the OX40 agonist ivuxolimab. The receptors derive from an adult with an advanced solid tumor such as melanoma, head and neck, liver or kidney cancer.

This sequence joins TRBV4-1 and TRBJ2-1; D may be TRBD2 (6 bases). CDR3 length equals 12 residues. Trimming left V 4 bases short and J 9 bases short, with 10 bases between. The germline CDR1 and CDR2 sequences are MGHRA and YSYEKL. CDR3 protein: CASSRAEGEQFF. DNA of the CDR3: TGCGCCAGCAGCCGGGCGGAGGGTGAGCAGTTCTTC.

The chain links TRBV10-3 to TRBJ2-7, with a possible D match to TRBD1 (6 bases). The CDR3 contains 12 residues. The ends were cut back, 10 bases at V and 7 bases at J, with 17 bases in the middle. The germline CDR1 and CDR2 sequences are ENHRY and SYGVKD. The CDR3 sequence: CATQKGQREQYF. The CDR3 DNA is TGTGCCACGCAGAAGGGACAAAGGGAGCAGTACTTC.

The rearrangement uses TRBV27 and TRBJ2-2, with 8 bases lining up with TRBD1. The CDR3 sequence is 18 residues long. The V and J ends lost 0 bases and 6 bases, in that order; junction bases with no gene match: 12. Germline CDR1 reads MNHEY; CDR2 reads SMNVEV (reference sequence). In nucleotides, the CDR3 is TGTGCCAGCAGTTTATCCGCATTCAGCAGGGGGCTCGCCGGGGAGCTGTTTTTT. Amino acids: CASSLSAFSRGLAGELFF.

The CDR3: CASSVEGRFDEKLFF. In nucleotides, the CDR3 is TGTGCCAGCAGCGTAGAAGGAAGGTTTGACGAAAAACTGTTTTTT. The chain is built from TRBV9 and TRBJ1-4; D call uncertain. Trimming pared 0 bases from V and 8 bases from J, leaving 14 bases between. Germline V gives CDR1 SGDLS, CDR2 YYNGEE. CDR3 length equals 15 residues. Complete variable domain (other parts from reference TRBV9 and TRBJ1-4): DSGVTQTPKHLITATGQRVTLRCSPRSGDLSVYWYQQSLDQGLQFLIQYYNGEERAKGNILERFSAQQFPDLHSELNLSSLELGDSALYFCASSVEGRFDEKLFFGSGTQLSVL.

This clone came up once. The chain couples TRBV7-2 to TRBJ1-1, with D perhaps TRBD1 (5 bases). CDR3 length: 13 residues. Germline V gene lookup returns CDR1 SGHTA and CDR2 FQGNSA. Trimming cost V 3 bases and J 4 bases, with 9 bases left between them. The CDR3 region has the DNA TGTGCCAGCAGCTTGTGGGGGGTCACTGAAGCTTTCTTT. This encodes CASSLWGVTEAFF.

This chain joins TRBV9 and TRBJ2-7; TRBD2 aligns across 8 bases. This CDR3 spans 15 amino acids. J was trimmed by 4 bases and V by 0 bases; bases with no gene match: 6. CDR1 SGDLS and CDR2 YYNGEE come from the germline V gene. The CDR3 DNA is TGTGCCAGCAGCGTAGAGAGCGGGAGTGGTTACGAGCAGTACTTC. As protein: CASSVESGSGYEQYF. The full variable domain, in which reference TRBV9 and TRBJ2-7 provide the parts outside the CDR3, is DSGVTQTPKHLITATGQRVTLRCSPRSGDLSVYWYQQSLDQGLQFLIQYYNGEERAKGNILERFSAQQFPDLHSELNLSSLELGDSALYFCASSVESGSGYEQYFGPGTRLTVT.

The CDR3 protein is CASSLSPGLAGGGNEQFF. In DNA, the CDR3 is TGTGCCAGCAGCTTAAGTCCGGGACTAGCGGGAGGCGGCAATGAGCAGTTCTTC. This chain joins TRBV7-2 and TRBJ2-1, with 15 bases aligning to TRBD2. Germline V gene sequence: CDR1 SGHTA, CDR2 FQGNSA. J lost 6 bases, V lost 2 bases, and 8 bases had no gene match. The CDR3 has 18 amino acids. The variable domain in full, with the rest retrieved from reference TRBV7-2 and TRBJ2-1, is GAGVSQSPSNKVTEKGKDVELRCDPISGHTALYWYRQSLGQGLEFLIYFQGNSAPDKSGLPSDRFSAERTGGSVSTLTIQRTQQEDSAVYLCASSLSPGLAGGGNEQFFGPGTRLTVL.

The chain carries TRBV28 and TRBJ1-2, with a weak D call TRBD1 (6 bases). The V end lost 4 bases, the J end lost 0 bases, and 9 bases lay between the germline ends. This CDR3 has 14 residues. CDR1 and CDR2 from the germline V gene are MDHEN and SYDVKM. CDR3 nucleotides: TGTGCCAGCAGTTGGCAGGGGACTAACTATGGCTACACCTTC. This codes for CASSWQGTNYGYTF.

J is TRBJ2-1 and V is TRBV30, with 8 bases that match TRBD1. The germline gives CDR1 GTSNPN, CDR2 SVGIG (reference sequence). The length of the CDR3 is 15 residues. The V and J ends lost 5 bases and 7 bases, in that order; junction bases with no gene match: 13. DNA for the CDR3: TGTGCCTGGGGGCCGGTCGGACAGGGTATAAATGAGCAGTTCTTC. It codes for CAWGPVGQGINEQFF. The variable domain in full, completed from reference TRBV30 and TRBJ2-1, reads SQTIHQWPATLVQPVGSPLSLECTVEGTSNPNLYWYRQAAGRGLQLLFYSVGIGQISSEVPQNLSASRPQDRQFILSSKKLLLSDSGFYLCAWGPVGQGINEQFFGPGTRLTVL.

This chain links TRBV7-2 with TRBJ2-5, with D uncertain. With 5 bases removed from V and 4 bases from J, the gap between germline ends came to 8 bases. Germline CDR1 and CDR2: SGHTA and FQGNSA. The CDR3 loop spans 12 amino acids. Here the CDR3 DNA reads TGTGCCAGCAGCCCCCGGCGAGAGACCCAGTACTTC. Translating gives CASSPRRETQYF.

This chain joins TRBV16 and TRBJ2-3, with D possibly being TRBD1 (6 bases). CDR1 KGHSY and CDR2 FQNENV come from the germline V gene. The CDR3 contains 14 residues. V was cut by 4 bases and J by 6 bases, with 14 bases left in between. DNA of the CDR3: TGTGCCAGCAGCCTCGGACAGCAGTCGGATACGCAGTATTTT. It codes for CASSLGQQSDTQYF.

This clone was observed a few times. The chain links TRBV6-4 to TRBJ1-2, with unresolved D. CDR1 is MRHNA and CDR2 is SNTAGT in the germline V gene. V shed 0 bases and J shed 4 bases, with 15 bases lying between them. This CDR3 spans 16 amino acids. CDR3 coding DNA: TGTGCCAGCAGTGACTCCATAGAGGGAGGGTTCTATGGCTACACCTTC. Amino acids: CASSDSIEGGFYGYTF.

This chain uses TRBV28 with TRBJ2-1; tentative D call: TRBD1 (5 bases). Trimming took off 11 bases at V and 5 bases at J, with 19 bases between the two ends. Germline lookup yields CDR1 MDHEN and CDR2 SYDVKM. This CDR3 has 14 residues. CDR3 amino acids: CASLTDVPDNEQFF. Here the CDR3 DNA reads TGTGCCTCTCTGACAGACGTTCCGGACAATGAGCAGTTCTTC.

J is TRBJ1-4 and V is TRBV6-5, with D perhaps matching TRBD1 (5 bases). The CDR3 sequence is 10 residues long. Germline V gives CDR1 MNHEY, CDR2 SVGAGI. V was cut by 7 bases and J by 11 bases, with 8 bases left in between. The DNA for the CDR3 is TGTGCCAGCATGGGACGGAAACTGTTTTTT. Translated, it gives CASMGRKLFF.

This chain connects TRBV18 to TRBJ2-5, with 7 bases matching TRBD1. J gave up 2 bases and V 3 bases, and 9 bases lay outside the gene matches. This CDR3 is 16 amino acids long. Germline lookup yields CDR1 KGHSH and CDR2 LQKENI. The CDR3 coding sequence is TGTGCCAGCTCACCTCCCGGGACAGTCGTTCAAGAGACCCAGTACTTC. Protein: CASSPPGTVVQETQYF.

Concerning this clone: This may come from a read error, since a much larger clone is one base off. The chain carries TRBV5-1 and TRBJ1-2; D unclear. Trimming took off 6 bases at V and 4 bases at J, with 16 bases between the two ends. The CDR3 is 14 residues long. Germline V CDR1 and CDR2: SGHRS, YFSETQ. CDR3 DNA sequence: TGCGCCAGCAACCGGGAGGAGGAGGCCTATGGCTACACCTTC. Translated, it gives CASNREEEAYGYTF.

This chain joins TRBV27 and TRBJ2-4; 7 bases align to TRBD1. Germline lookup yields CDR1 MNHEY and CDR2 SMNVEV (reference sequence). The CDR3 spans 17 residues. The V and J ends lost 7 bases and 0 bases, in that order; junction bases with no gene match: 12. The CDR3 region has the DNA TGTGCCAGCACACCGCTACAGGGGTTACTAGCCAAAAACATTCAGTACTTC. Translation gives CASTPLQGLLAKNIQYF.

J is TRBJ1-2 and V is TRBV7-2; D might be TRBD1 (5 bases). Germline CDR1 is SGHTA and CDR2 is FQGNSA. Trimming stripped 5 bases from V and 7 bases from J, with 11 bases between. The CDR3 has 12 residues. The CDR3, as DNA: TGTGCCAGCAGCGAAAGGACAACTGGCTACACCTTC. This sequence encodes CASSERTTGYTF.

This rearrangement joins TRBV11-2 to TRBJ2-7; perhaps TRBD2 as D (6 bases). CDR1 SGHAT and CDR2 FQNNGV come from the germline V gene. The CDR3 runs 15 residues. With 4 bases removed from V and 0 bases from J, the gap between germline ends came to 13 bases. Here the CDR3 reads CASSWEVLRSYEQYF. In DNA form, the CDR3 reads TGTGCCAGCAGCTGGGAGGTACTCCGCTCCTACGAGCAGTACTTC.

V is TRBV7-8 and J is TRBJ2-7, with 9 bases aligning to TRBD1. The CDR3 spans 15 residues. CDR1 is SGHVS, CDR2 FQNEAQ, per germline. The junction had 9 bases not matched to a gene; V was cut back by 5 bases and J by 4 bases. The CDR3 loop reads CASSPLTGGSYEQYF. DNA of the CDR3: TGTGCCAGCAGCCCTCTAACAGGGGGCTCGTACGAGCAGTACTTC.

This clone is deemed medium-sized. As DNA, the CDR3 is TGCGCCAGCAGCCAAGGATTGGACAGGGACGAGCAGTACTTC. Its protein product is CASSQGLDRDEQYF. The chain carries TRBV4-3 and TRBJ2-7; 8 positions agree with TRBD1. V shed 1 base, J shed 5 bases, and the junction held 4 bases outside the gene matches. Germline CDR1 reads LGHNA; CDR2 reads YSLEER. This CDR3 comprises 14 residues.

This rearrangement joins TRBV15 to TRBJ1-6, with D possibly TRBD1 on 5 matching bases. Germline CDR1 LNHNV, CDR2 YYDKDF (reference sequence). CDR3 length: 17 residues. The V and J ends lost 0 bases and 7 bases respectively, with 16 bases between them. This chain's CDR3 is CATSRDLGPVWNSPLHF. CDR3 DNA: TGTGCCACCAGCAGAGATTTGGGACCTGTTTGGAATTCACCCCTCCACTTT.

The rearrangement links TRBV28 to TRBJ2-7; no definite D call. Germline lookup yields CDR1 MDHEN and CDR2 SYDVKM. Trimming cost V 2 bases and J 2 bases, with 13 bases left between them. This CDR3 spans 15 amino acids. The CDR3 sequence is CASSLRLATTYEQYF. The CDR3 DNA reads TGTGCCAGCAGTTTAAGGCTCGCCACAACCTACGAGCAGTACTTC.

This clone appeared a few times. J is TRBJ2-7 and V is TRBV4-1, with D possibly being TRBD2 (6 bases). Trimming stripped 4 bases from V and 6 bases from J, with 16 bases between. There are 14 residues in the CDR3. The germline gives CDR1 MGHRA, CDR2 YSYEKL. CDR3 nucleotides: TGCGCCAGCAGCCCGGTTGCGGGGCCGAGCGAGCAGTACTTC. Residues: CASSPVAGPSEQYF.